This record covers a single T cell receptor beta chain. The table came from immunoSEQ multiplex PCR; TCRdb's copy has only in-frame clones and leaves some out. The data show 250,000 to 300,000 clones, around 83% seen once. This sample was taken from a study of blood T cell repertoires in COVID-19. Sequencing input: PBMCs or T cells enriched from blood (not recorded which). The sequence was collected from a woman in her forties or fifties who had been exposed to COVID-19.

The CDR3: CASSPGTAYNEQFF. DNA for the CDR3: TGTGCCAGCAGCCCCGGGACAGCTTACAATGAGCAGTTCTTC. This chain links TRBV11-2 with TRBJ2-1; 7 bases align to TRBD1. V shed 5 bases and J 4 bases; nucleotides not matched to a gene: 5. There are 14 residues in the CDR3. Germline V lookup: CDR1 SGHAT, CDR2 FQNNGV.